Following are 30 T cell receptor beta chains from one sample sequenced in a study of T cell responses to AZD1222 COVID-19 vaccine. TCRdb keeps only in-frame clones here, not all; method: immunoSEQ multiplex PCR. This sample has roughly 140,000 clones, with roughly 93% found just once. The sample consisted of peripheral blood, taken after recovery from COVID-19. These TCRs come from an adult who had recovered from COVID-19.

This chain joins TRBV10-3 and TRBJ1-2; 7 nucleotides line up with TRBD1. V dropped 6 bases and J dropped 2; count of bases not matched to a gene: 6. CDR3 size: 14 residues. CDR1 and CDR2 from the germline V gene are ENHRY and SYGVKD. This chain's CDR3 is CAISAGGVNYGYTF. For the CDR3, the DNA is TGTGCCATCAGCGCAGGGGGTGTCAACTATGGCTACACCTTC.

The V call is TRBV2, the J call TRBJ2-7; TRBD1 matches 10 bases. The CDR3 runs 15 residues. Germline lookup yields CDR1 SNHLY and CDR2 FYNNEI. The J segment lost 2 bases and the V segment lost 5 bases, leaving 6 bases of the junction unmatched. The CDR3 is CASSSRDRGPYEQYF. CDR3 bases: TGTGCCAGCAGTTCACGGGACAGGGGTCCCTACGAGCAGTACTTC.

The CDR3 DNA reads TGTGCCAGCAGCTTAATGGACCCAACAGATACGCAGTATTTT. Its protein is CASSLMDPTDTQYF. The V call is TRBV7-2, the J call TRBJ2-3, with no clear D. V lost 2 bases, J lost 3 bases, and 9 bases lay in between. This CDR3 comprises 14 residues. Germline CDR1 SGHTA, CDR2 FQGNSA.

The V and J genes are TRBV3-1 (or the pseudogene TRBV3-2) and TRBJ2-1, with 14 nucleotides matching TRBD2. J gave up 9 bases and V 4 bases, and 8 bases lay outside the gene matches. The germline V gene encodes CDR1 LGHDT and CDR2 YNNKEL (reference sequence). The CDR3 is 16 amino acids. For the CDR3, the DNA is TGTGCCAGCAGCCCTAGACTAGCGGGAGGGACAGGTGAGCAGTTCTTC. Protein: CASSPRLAGGTGEQFF.

The chain employs TRBV5-1 and TRBJ1-5; TRBD1 matches at 9 bases. From germline, CDR1 is SGHRS and CDR2 YFSETQ. CDR3 length: 15 residues. Trimming took 4 bases from V and 5 from J; bases not matched to a gene: 7. The CDR3 loop reads CASSEQGARDQPQHF. In nucleotides, the CDR3 is TGCGCCAGCAGCGAACAGGGGGCTAGAGATCAGCCCCAGCATTTT.

The chain uses TRBV11-2 and TRBJ2-5; tentative D call: TRBD2 (7 bases). Trimming removed 1 base at V and 2 bases at J, with 17 bases between. The CDR3 has 17 residues. Germline loops: CDR1 SGHAT, CDR2 FQNNGV. CDR3 amino acids: CASSLGGAGAVQETQYF. In DNA form, the CDR3 reads TGTGCCAGCAGCTTAGGGGGGGCGGGAGCTGTTCAAGAGACCCAGTACTTC.

The V call is TRBV10-3, the J call TRBJ1-6; possible D gene TRBD1, 6 bases. Germline V gives CDR1 ENHRY, CDR2 SYGVKD. This CDR3 contains 14 residues. V was trimmed by 1 base and J by 10 bases, leaving 11 bases between them. CDR3 sequence (DNA): TGTGCCATCAGTGAGTGGGGGGGCGAGTCACCCCTCCACTTT. Its protein product is CAISEWGGESPLHF.

The rearrangement links TRBV15 to TRBJ2-3; TRBD1 matches at 8 bases. Germline-derived CDR1 and CDR2 are LNHNV and YYDKDF (reference sequence). The ends lost 3 bases at V and 1 base at J; junction bases unmatched: 6. This CDR3 has 16 residues. The CDR3 sequence: CATSSSDRAGTDTQYF. CDR3 sequence (DNA): TGTGCCACCAGCAGTTCGGACAGGGCTGGCACAGATACGCAGTATTTT.

This rearrangement joins TRBV10-1 to TRBJ2-7; the match to TRBD1 covers 9 bases. This CDR3 comprises 16 residues. V lost 0 bases to trimming and J lost 5 bases; unmatched junction nucleotides: 8. Germline CDR1 and CDR2: WNHNN and SYGVQD (reference sequence). The CDR3 is CASSESPWDRVHEQYF. Here the CDR3 DNA reads TGCGCCAGCAGTGAGTCTCCGTGGGACAGGGTTCACGAGCAGTACTTC.

This chain uses TRBV2 with TRBJ1-1; tentative D call: TRBD1 (5 bases). This CDR3 has 10 amino acids. Germline CDR1 is SNHLY and CDR2 is FYNNEI. The V end lost 7 bases, the J end lost 7 bases, and 7 bases lay between the germline ends. CDR3 in DNA: TGTGCCAGCAAGGGGAATGAAGCTTTCTTT. It translates to CASKGNEAFF.

The table lists this clone with a count of one. The rearrangement joins TRBV21-1 to TRBJ2-7; the tabulated D call, TRBD2, remains unverified against the DNA. TRBV21-1 is a documented pseudogene. The CDR3 runs 16 residues. For the CDR3, the DNA is TGTGCCAGCAGCCCCGAGGGGCGGGAGGGCCGCTACGAGCAGTACTTC. This translates into CASSPEGREGRYEQYF.

J is TRBJ1-6 and V is TRBV28; D might be TRBD1 (5 bases). Deletions cut 5 bases from V and 9 bases from J, with 20 bases between. The CDR3 is 16 residues long. CDR1 MDHEN and CDR2 SYDVKM come from the germline V gene. Here the CDR3 DNA reads TGTGCCAGCAGTCCCCCGGGGAAGGGGCTTGGTTCACCCCTCCACTTT. This codes for CASSPPGKGLGSPLHF.

The genes are TRBV7-8 and TRBJ1-5; 11 nucleotides match TRBD1. Germline V gene lookup returns CDR1 SGHVS and CDR2 FQNEAQ. V lost 6 bases to trimming and J lost 7 bases; unmatched junction nucleotides: 14. The CDR3 extends over 17 amino acids. The CDR3: CASSGRDRGVRGQPQHF. CDR3 sequence (DNA): TGTGCCAGCAGTGGGAGGGACAGGGGGGTAAGAGGGCAGCCCCAGCATTTT.

The V gene is TRBV10-2, the J gene TRBJ2-7, with TRBD2 matching 9 bases. The CDR3 contains 15 residues. Germline lookup yields CDR1 WSHSY and CDR2 SAAADI. V gave up 2 bases and J gave up 4 bases; unmatched junction bases: 6. For the CDR3, the DNA is TGCGCCAGCAGTGAGGCGACTAGCGGACTTTACGAGCAGTACTTC. Amino acids: CASSEATSGLYEQYF.

Turning to this clone: The sample contains more than one DNA sequence encoding this CDR3. The chain recombines TRBV5-1 with TRBJ2-3; a possible D gene is TRBD2 (6 bases). Trimming cost V 3 bases and J 0 bases, with 8 bases left between them. The CDR3 has 14 residues. Germline CDR1 reads SGHRS; CDR2 reads YFSETQ. CDR3 DNA sequence: TGCGCCAGCAGCTCTGGGACTAGCACAGATACGCAGTATTTT. This gives the protein CASSSGTSTDTQYF.

CDR3 sequence reads: CASSQEVNLYEQYF. CDR3 sequence (DNA): TGCGCCAGCAGCCAAGAAGTGAACCTCTACGAGCAGTACTTC. The rearrangement joins TRBV4-1 to TRBJ2-7, with D unclear. There are 14 residues in the CDR3. Germline lookup yields CDR1 MGHRA and CDR2 YSYEKL. Trimming pared 0 bases from V and 3 bases from J, leaving 9 bases between.

The chain combines TRBV6-2 or TRBV6-3 with TRBJ2-7; 14 nucleotides line up with TRBD2. Germline V CDR1 and CDR2: MNHEY, SVGEGT. Trimming at V came to 6 bases and at J to 6 bases, leaving 13 bases not matched to a gene. This CDR3 is built from 17 residues. This chain's CDR3 is CASSRHGTSGSLSEQYF. The CDR3 DNA follows: TGTGCCAGCAGCAGACATGGGACTAGCGGGAGCTTGAGCGAGCAGTACTTC.

The J gene is TRBJ2-7, the V gene TRBV5-1, with 7 positions matching TRBD1. Germline CDR1 SGHRS, CDR2 YFSETQ. This CDR3 is built from 13 residues. With V trimmed by 3 bases and J by 2 bases, 2 bases remained unmatched. CDR3 nucleotide sequence: TGCGCCAGCAGCTGGGGACAGACCTACGAGCAGTACTTC. Amino acids: CASSWGQTYEQYF.

This chain connects TRBV5-6 to TRBJ2-7; 7 positions match TRBD2. The junction had 12 bases not matched to a gene; V was cut back by 8 bases and J by 1 base. CDR3 length: 15 amino acids. Germline CDR1 is SGHDT and CDR2 is YYEEEE. CDR3 region: CASRVRLAGSYEQYF. The CDR3 bases are TGTGCCAGTCGGGTACGACTAGCAGGGTCCTACGAGCAGTACTTC.

The chain links TRBV27 to TRBJ2-3; the match to TRBD1 covers 8 bases. Per the germline V gene, CDR1 is MNHEY and CDR2 is SMNVEV (reference sequence). The CDR3 contains 14 residues. J was trimmed by 6 bases and V by 4 bases; bases with no gene match: 6. The DNA of the CDR3 is TGTGCCAGCAGTTCCAGGACAGGGTGGGATACGCAGTATTTT. This gives the protein CASSSRTGWDTQYF.

CDR3: CASSQARGRTGRYGYTF. The CDR3 region has the DNA TGTGCCAGCAGCCAAGCAAGGGGGAGAACAGGGCGCTATGGCTACACCTTC. The chain has TRBV4-2 and TRBJ1-2, with D possibly matching TRBD1 (6 bases). Germline assignment: CDR1 LGHNA and CDR2 YNFKEQ. This CDR3 contains 17 residues. Between the trimmed V and J ends, which lost 1 base and 4 bases, there was a span of 19 bases.

This clone was observed once. The V and J genes are TRBV6-5 and TRBJ2-1; D call uncertain. The germline gives CDR1 MNHEY, CDR2 SVGAGI. The CDR3 has 13 residues. V lost 7 bases to trimming and J lost 2 bases, with 9 bases between them. CDR3 protein: CASTRRTYNEQFF. CDR3 coding DNA: TGTGCCAGCACCCGACGGACCTACAATGAGCAGTTCTTC.

CDR3 coding DNA: TGTGCCAGCAGCCCACGTGTGGCAGGACCTGGGGTGAACACTGAAGCTTTCTTT. Its protein product is CASSPRVAGPGVNTEAFF. The J gene is TRBJ1-1, the V gene TRBV7-3; no firm D call. V gave up 5 bases and J gave up 0 bases, with 22 bases separating them. The germline V gene encodes CDR1 SGHTA and CDR2 FQGTGA. The CDR3 is 18 amino acids.

The chain joins TRBV7-9 to TRBJ2-7, with a tentative D call TRBD2 (5 bases). The ends were cut back, 3 bases at V and 8 bases at J, with 11 bases in the middle. The CDR3 spans 12 residues. CDR1 and CDR2 (germline): SEHNR, FQNEAQ (reference sequence). The CDR3 DNA sequence: TGTGCCAGCAGCTTTTCTGAGGGAAAGCAGTACTTC. Its translation is CASSFSEGKQYF.

This sequence joins TRBV6-6 and TRBJ2-1; 7 nucleotides agree with TRBD1. V dropped 2 bases and J dropped 2; count of bases not matched to a gene: 3. CDR3 length: 15 residues. Per germline, CDR1 MNHNY and CDR2 SVGAGI (reference sequence). CDR3 region: CASSYEGAAYNEQFF. Here the CDR3 DNA reads TGTGCCAGCAGTTACGAGGGGGCGGCCTACAATGAGCAGTTCTTC.

This sequence joins TRBV20-1 and TRBJ1-2; weak D call: TRBD1 (6 bases). CDR1 is DFQATT, CDR2 SNEGSKA, per germline (reference sequence). The V gene lost 3 bases and the J gene lost 5 bases, with 13 bases spanning the gap. This CDR3 has 13 amino acids. The CDR3 nucleotides are TGCAGTGCTAGTGACAGGTACATATATGGCTACACCTTC. It yields the protein CSASDRYIYGYTF.

This clone was seen more than once but under ten times. The genes are TRBV3-1 (or the pseudogene TRBV3-2) and TRBJ2-1, with 16 bases matching TRBD2. The V gene end was trimmed by 6 bases and the J gene end by 6 bases; junction bases not matched to a gene: 5. The CDR3 consists of 16 residues. Germline assignment: CDR1 LGHDT and CDR2 YNNKEL (reference sequence). CDR3 sequence: CASRRGTSGRANEQFF. The DNA for the CDR3 is TGTGCCAGCAGACGCGGGACTAGCGGGAGGGCCAATGAGCAGTTCTTC.

This chain connects TRBV5-1 to TRBJ2-5; D is unclear. Germline V gene sequence: CDR1 SGHRS, CDR2 YFSETQ. The germline V and J ends were trimmed by 0 bases and 8 bases, with 11 bases remaining between them. The CDR3 is 13 residues long. CDR3 sequence: CASSLGLTGTQYF. The CDR3 DNA reads TGCGCCAGCAGCTTGGGGCTCACCGGTACCCAGTACTTC.

V is TRBV6-6 and J is TRBJ2-6; D might be TRBD1 (5 bases). With 5 bases removed from V and 1 base from J, the gap between germline ends came to 9 bases. The CDR3 length is 15 residues. Germline V lookup: CDR1 MNHNY, CDR2 SVGAGI (reference sequence). In nucleotides, the CDR3 is TGTGCCAGCAGTCACGACAGATCTGGGGCCAACGTCCTGACTTTC. Translation: CASSHDRSGANVLTF.

The chain links TRBV7-3 to TRBJ2-5, with 14 bases matching TRBD2. In germline, CDR1 is SGHTA, CDR2 FQGTGA. This CDR3 is built from 16 residues. V lost 3 bases to trimming and J lost 3 bases; unmatched junction nucleotides: 3. CDR3 DNA: TGTGCCAGCAGCTTGGGACTAGCGGGAGCAAAAGAGACCCAGTACTTC. This translates into CASSLGLAGAKETQYF.